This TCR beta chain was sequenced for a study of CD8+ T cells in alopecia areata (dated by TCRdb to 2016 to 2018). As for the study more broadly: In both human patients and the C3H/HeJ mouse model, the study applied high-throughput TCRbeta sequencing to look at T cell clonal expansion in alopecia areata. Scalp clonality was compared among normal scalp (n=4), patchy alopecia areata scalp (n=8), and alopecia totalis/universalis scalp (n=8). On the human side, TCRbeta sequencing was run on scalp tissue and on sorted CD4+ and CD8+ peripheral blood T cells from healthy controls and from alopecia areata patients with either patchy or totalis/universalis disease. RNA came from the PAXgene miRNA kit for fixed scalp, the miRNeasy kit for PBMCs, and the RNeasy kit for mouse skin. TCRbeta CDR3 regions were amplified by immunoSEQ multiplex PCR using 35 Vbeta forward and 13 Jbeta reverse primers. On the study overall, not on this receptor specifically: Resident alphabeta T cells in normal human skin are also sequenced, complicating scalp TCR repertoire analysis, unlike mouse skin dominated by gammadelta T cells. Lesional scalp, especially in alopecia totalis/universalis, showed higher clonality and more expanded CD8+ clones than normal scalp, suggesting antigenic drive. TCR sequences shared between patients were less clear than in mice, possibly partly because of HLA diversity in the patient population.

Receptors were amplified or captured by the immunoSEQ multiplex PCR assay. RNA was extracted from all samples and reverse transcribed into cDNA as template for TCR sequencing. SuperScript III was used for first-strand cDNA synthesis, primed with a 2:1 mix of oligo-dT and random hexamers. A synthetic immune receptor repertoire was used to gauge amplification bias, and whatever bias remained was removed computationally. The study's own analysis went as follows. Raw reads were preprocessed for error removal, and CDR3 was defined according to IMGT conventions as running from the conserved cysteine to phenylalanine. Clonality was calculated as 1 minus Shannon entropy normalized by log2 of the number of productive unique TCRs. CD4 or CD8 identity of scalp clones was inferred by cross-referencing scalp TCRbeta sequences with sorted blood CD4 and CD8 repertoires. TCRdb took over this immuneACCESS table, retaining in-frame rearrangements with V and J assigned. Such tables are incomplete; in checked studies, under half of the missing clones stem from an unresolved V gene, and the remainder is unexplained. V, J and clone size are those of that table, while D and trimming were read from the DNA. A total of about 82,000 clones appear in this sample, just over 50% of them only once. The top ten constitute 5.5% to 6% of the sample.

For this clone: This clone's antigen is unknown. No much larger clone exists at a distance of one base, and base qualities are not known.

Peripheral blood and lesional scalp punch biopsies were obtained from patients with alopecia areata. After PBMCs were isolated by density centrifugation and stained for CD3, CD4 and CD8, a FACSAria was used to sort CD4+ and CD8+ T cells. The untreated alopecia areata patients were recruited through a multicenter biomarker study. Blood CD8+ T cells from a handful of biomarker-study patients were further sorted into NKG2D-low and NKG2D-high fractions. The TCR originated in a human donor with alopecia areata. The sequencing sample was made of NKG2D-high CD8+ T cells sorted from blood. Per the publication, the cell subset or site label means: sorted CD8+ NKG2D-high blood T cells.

DNA sequence: TGCGCCAGCAGCCGGGACTTGGGATCCACTGAAGCTTTCTTT. Translated, this is CASSRDLGSTEAFF. The V and J genes are TRBV5-1 and TRBJ1-1, and the D gene may be TRBD1, 5 bases matching. Per the germline V gene, SGHRS is the CDR1 and YFSETQ is the CDR2. The V and J ends are trimmed by 4 bases and 4 bases, leaving 14 bases between them. The CDR3 goes from the cysteine to the phenylalanine over 14 residues. This entry keeps only the CDR3 DNA: 42 bases, framed from base 1.